This note documents a single T cell receptor (beta chain) sequence. The source of the sample is a study of blood T cell repertoires in COVID-19. Sequenced by immunoSEQ multiplex PCR; TCRdb stores in-frame clones only, minus some. This sample has roughly 150,000 clones, with just under 85% found just once. One Seattle source followed patients from active infection through their disease course. The sequence derives from a woman of 80 years or more with COVID-19, enrolled during active disease. Sequencing input: peripheral blood.

Here the CDR3 reads CARRAYNEQFF. The CDR3 nucleotides read TGTGCCAGGCGGGCATACAATGAGCAGTTCTTC. The chain employs TRBV2 and TRBJ2-1, with D tentatively TRBD2 (5 bases). Germline CDR1 is SNHLY and CDR2 is FYNNEI. This CDR3 spans 11 amino acids. Trimming removed 9 bases at V and 4 bases at J, with 7 bases between.